This T cell receptor (beta chain) was retrieved from a study of control samples from healthy donors and cancer patients. The CDR3 contains 14 residues. Germline V lookup: CDR1 MDHEN, CDR2 SYDVKM. V was clipped by 2 bases and J by 3 bases, with 8 bases between them. Using immunoSEQ multiplex PCR, the repertoire was profiled, and TCRdb retains in-frame clones only, with some absent. The sample lists 150,000 to 180,000 clones, over 85% seen once, with about 5.6% in the top ten. Sequenced material: blood. This clonotype originated in a man in his forties in good health. This chain connects TRBV28 to TRBJ1-5, with D possibly matching TRBD1 (5 bases). The CDR3 bases are TGTGCCAGCAGTTTACGACAGTTCAATCAGCCCCAGCATTTT. Protein sequence: CASSLRQFNQPQHF.